The subject of this entry is one T cell receptor beta chain. Its antigen is undetermined. TCRdb's copy holds only in-frame clones and misses some; the assay was immunoSEQ multiplex PCR. The sample yields some 130,000 clones, 70% to 85% seen once. These data are taken from a study of cytomegalovirus exposure and HLA in healthy donors. Overall study findings and caveats: The investigators catalogued under 200 TCR beta chains as cytomegalovirus-associated.

The CDR3 length is 11 residues. Trimming left V 10 bases short and J 8 bases short, with 14 bases between. Germline-derived CDR1 and CDR2 are MNHNS and SASEGT. The clonotype originates from a man under 40 in good health and CMV-seropositive. Material for sequencing was PBMCs. The chain uses TRBV6-1 and TRBJ1-1; D possibly corresponds to TRBD1 (5 bases). CDR3 in DNA: TGTGCCACCGGCCTTTACAGGGAAGCTTTCTTT. It codes for CATGLYREAFF.